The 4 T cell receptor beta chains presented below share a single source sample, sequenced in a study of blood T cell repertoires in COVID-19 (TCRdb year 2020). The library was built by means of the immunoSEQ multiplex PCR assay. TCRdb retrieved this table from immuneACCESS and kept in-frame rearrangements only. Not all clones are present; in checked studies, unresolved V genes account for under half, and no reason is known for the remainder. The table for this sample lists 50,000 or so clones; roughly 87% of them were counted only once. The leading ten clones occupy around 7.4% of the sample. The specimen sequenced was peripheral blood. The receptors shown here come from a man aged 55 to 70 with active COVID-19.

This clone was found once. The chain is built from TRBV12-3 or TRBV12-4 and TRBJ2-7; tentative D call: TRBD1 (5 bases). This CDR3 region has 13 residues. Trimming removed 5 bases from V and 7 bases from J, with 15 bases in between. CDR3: CASSPQAAREQYF. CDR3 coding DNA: TGTGCCAGCAGTCCACAGGCTGCGCGGGAGCAGTACTTC.

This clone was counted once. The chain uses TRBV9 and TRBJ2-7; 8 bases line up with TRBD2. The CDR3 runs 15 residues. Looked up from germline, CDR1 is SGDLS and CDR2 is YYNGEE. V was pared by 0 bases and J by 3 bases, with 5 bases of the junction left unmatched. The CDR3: CASSVGGSGVYEQYF. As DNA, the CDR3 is TGTGCCAGCAGCGTAGGGGGTAGCGGGGTCTACGAGCAGTACTTC.

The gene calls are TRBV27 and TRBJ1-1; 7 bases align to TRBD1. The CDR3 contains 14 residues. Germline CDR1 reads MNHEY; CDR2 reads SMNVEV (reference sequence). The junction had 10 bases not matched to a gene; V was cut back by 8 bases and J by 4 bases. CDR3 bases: TGTGCCAGCGATCACAGGGGAGGAAGCACTGAAGCTTTCTTT. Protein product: CASDHRGGSTEAFF.

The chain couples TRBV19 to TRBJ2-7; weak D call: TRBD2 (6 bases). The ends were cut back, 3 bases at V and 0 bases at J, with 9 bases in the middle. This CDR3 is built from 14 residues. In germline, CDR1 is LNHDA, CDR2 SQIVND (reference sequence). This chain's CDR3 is CASSISGDSYEQYF. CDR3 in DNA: TGTGCCAGTAGTATTTCGGGGGACTCCTACGAGCAGTACTTC.